This TCR beta chain originates from a study of a mutant IDH1 vaccine in newly diagnosed glioma. The CDR3 loop spans 17 amino acids. Trimming left V 5 bases short and J 0 bases short, with 17 bases between. CDR1 is LNHDA, CDR2 SQIVND, per germline (reference sequence). Time point indicated: week 5, during vaccination. Topical imiquimod accompanied each vaccine dose, which consisted of 300 ug of mutant IDH1 20-mer peptide. Only in-frame clones appear in the TCRdb table, and some are missing; sequencing was by immunoSEQ multiplex PCR. The sample shows over 50,000 clones, 85% to 90% of them seen only once. In regard to this clone: Its antigen is undetermined.

This TCR derives from a woman aged 40 to 50 with glioma. Material: PBMCs, obtained from a glioma patient whose treatment included an IDH1 peptide vaccine. This chain uses TRBV19 with TRBJ1-5; weak D call: TRBD1 (6 bases). CDR3 DNA sequence: TGTGCCAGTAGTCCTGTTGGGACAAGATTTAGCAATCAGCCCCAGCATTTT. This codes for CASSPVGTRFSNQPQHF.